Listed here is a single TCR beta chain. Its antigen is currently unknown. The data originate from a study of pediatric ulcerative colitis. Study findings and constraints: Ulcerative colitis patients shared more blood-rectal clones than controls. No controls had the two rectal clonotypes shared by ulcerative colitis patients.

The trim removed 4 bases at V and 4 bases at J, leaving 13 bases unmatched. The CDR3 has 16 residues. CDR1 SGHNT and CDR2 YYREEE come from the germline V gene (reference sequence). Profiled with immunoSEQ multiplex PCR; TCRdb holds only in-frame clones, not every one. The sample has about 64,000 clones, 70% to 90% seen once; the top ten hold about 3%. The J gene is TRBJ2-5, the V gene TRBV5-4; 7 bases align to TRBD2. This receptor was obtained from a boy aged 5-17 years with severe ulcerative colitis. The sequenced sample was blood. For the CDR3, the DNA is TGTGCCAGCAGCCAGACTAGCAAGAGTTCAGGAGAGACCCAGTACTTC. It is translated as CASSQTSKSSGETQYF.